The 16 T cell receptor beta chains reported below all come from one sample, sequenced in a study of tumor and adjacent non-tumor tissue in lung cancer. This sample's RNA came from whole unsorted tissue. The library came from three nested PCR rounds adapted from ARM-PCR protocols. A single record per CDR3 protein comes from TCRdb applying MiXCR to the multiplex PCR reads. The top ten clones hold more than 10% of a sample with 81,000 or so distinct CDR3 sequences, around 85% of them seen once. The specimen sequenced was lung tumor tissue. The source is a woman aged 50 to 65 with non-small cell lung cancer.

CDR3 loop: CASRTGTGEVATQYF. CDR3 bases: TGTGCCAGCAGAACCGGAACAGGGGAGGTAGCTACGCAGTATTTT. The V gene is TRBV28, the J gene TRBJ2-3; D possibly corresponds to TRBD1 (7 bases). V dropped 6 bases and J dropped 8 bases, with 21 bases sitting between them. The CDR3 extends over 15 amino acids. In germline, CDR1 is MDHEN, CDR2 SYDVKM. Together with reference TRBV28 and TRBJ2-3, the CDR3 gives the full variable domain: DVKVTQSSRYLVKRTGEKVFLECVQDMDHENMFWYRQDPGLGLRLIYFSYDVKMKEKGDIPEGYSVSREKKERFSLILESASTNQTSMYLCASRTGTGEVATQYFGPGTRLTVL.

This clonotype showed up many times. V and J are TRBV5-4 and TRBJ2-7; D is undetermined. The CDR3 is 12 amino acids. The V gene's germline CDR1 is SGHNT and CDR2 YYREEE (reference sequence). Deletions cut 0 bases from V and 3 bases from J, with 4 bases between. CDR3 residues: CASSLDFYEQYF. The CDR3, as DNA: TGTGCCAGCAGCTTGGATTTCTACGAGCAGTACTTC. Full variable domain (missing parts from reference TRBV5-4 and TRBJ2-7): ETGVTQSPTHLIKTRGQQVTLRCSSQSGHNTVSWYQQALGQGPQFIFQYYREEENGRGNFPPRFSGLQFPNYSSELNVNALELDDSALYLCASSLDFYEQYFGPGTRLTVT.

A note on this clonotype: At one end, the junction sequence differs from germline, possibly due to a read error. V is TRBV20-1 and J is TRBJ2-7; D possibly corresponds to TRBD2 (5 bases). This CDR3 region has 13 residues. CDR1 is DFQATT and CDR2 is SNEGSKA in the germline V gene (reference sequence). The chain's CDR3 is CSATSIHSYEQYF. CDR3 bases: TGCAGTGCTACTAGCATCCACTCCTACGAGCAATACTTC.

In regard to this clonotype: A junction end diverges from the germline sequence, so it may reflect a read error. V is TRBV20-1 and J is TRBJ2-3, with 8 bases aligning to TRBD2. The CDR3 is made up of 13 amino acids. Germline-derived CDR1 and CDR2 are DFQATT and SNEGSKA (reference sequence). CDR3 in amino acids: CSAMTSETDRQYF. CDR3 nucleotide sequence: TGCAGTGCTATGACTAGCGAAACAGATAGGCAGTATTTT.

With respect to this clonotype: This CDR3 fails to terminate in the conserved phenylalanine or tryptophan, so it likely reflects a read error. The rearrangement uses TRBV20-1 and TRBJ2-2; possible D gene TRBD1, 6 bases. This CDR3 region has 16 residues. V lost 4 bases to trimming and J lost 14 bases, with 29 bases between them. Germline V lookup: CDR1 DFQATT, CDR2 SNEGSKA (reference sequence). The CDR3 DNA sequence: TGCAGTGCTAAATCTGGGACAAGGGCGAACACCGGGAAACTGTTTCTT. Its protein is CSAKSGTRANTGKLFL.

The genes are TRBV7-2 and TRBJ1-2, with a tentative D call TRBD1 (5 bases). The germline V gene encodes CDR1 SGHTA and CDR2 FQGNSA. The CDR3 length is 15 residues. The V and J ends lost 7 bases and 8 bases respectively, with 23 bases between them. CDR3 nucleotide sequence: TGTGCCAGCAATTCGTCCCGGACGGGGCCATTAGGCTACACCTTC. Its protein is CASNSSRTGPLGYTF. The entire variable domain, with the rest obtained from reference TRBV7-2 and TRBJ1-2, is as follows: GAGVSQSPSNKVTEKGKDVELRCDPISGHTALYWYRQSLGQGLEFLIYFQGNSAPDKSGLPSDRFSAERTGGSVSTLTIQRTQQEDSAVYLCASNSSRTGPLGYTFGSGTRLTVV.

In regard to this clonotype: The junction and the germline gene differ at one end; a read error may be behind it. The chain combines TRBV29-1 with TRBJ1-1; D may be TRBD1 (5 bases). CDR3 length: 13 amino acids. Germline V gene data show CDR1 as SQVTM and CDR2 as ANQGSEA. This CDR3 is CSVRQQLNTEALF. For the CDR3, the DNA is TGCAGCGTTCGACAGCAACTGAACACTGAAGCTTTATTT.

About this clonotype itself: Its ends do not fully match the called genes, so a read error is possible. The V call is TRBV10-3, the J call TRBJ2-5; TRBD2 matches at 11 bases. The CDR3 length is 19 residues. Germline V gives CDR1 ENHRY, CDR2 SYGVKD. The CDR3 region is CIISESPPTSGRVQETQHF. The CDR3 DNA reads as TGTATCATCAGTGAGTCCCCCCCCACTAGCGGGAGAGTTCAAGAGACCCAGCACTTC.

About this clonotype itself: The CDR3 end shows no conserved phenylalanine or tryptophan, and so a read error is likely. CDR3 nucleotides: TGCAGTGCTAGAGCCGGGACAGGGTCATACGAGCAGTACTTA. Amino acids: CSARAGTGSYEQYL. The V gene is TRBV20-1, the J gene TRBJ2-7, with 9 bases that match TRBD1. V was clipped by 1 base and J by 4 bases; unmatched bases: 5. Germline V gene sequence: CDR1 DFQATT, CDR2 SNEGSKA (reference sequence). The CDR3 totals 14 residues.

Notes on this clonotype: At one end the junction does not follow the germline gene, possibly because of a read error. CDR3 in DNA: TGTGCCAGCAGACCCCCCCGACTGGCGAGAGGGCCGGATACACAGTATTTT. Its translation: CASRPPRLARGPDTQYF. The genes are TRBV12-3 or TRBV12-4 and TRBJ2-3; perhaps TRBD2 as D (5 bases). The CDR3 has 17 residues.

As concerns this clonotype: One end of the junction is discordant with germline, which a read error may explain. This chain uses TRBV11-2 with TRBJ2-7, with D uncertain. The CDR3 contains 15 residues. Germline CDR1 is SGHAT and CDR2 is FQNNGV. The CDR3 is CSSRLSPSSSYEQYF. CDR3 bases: TGTTCCAGCAGATTATCTCCGAGTTCCTCCTACGAGCAGTACTTC.

The rearrangement joins TRBV5-4 to TRBJ1-1; D is uncertain. Trimming left V 7 bases short and J 7 bases short, with 14 bases between. This CDR3 has 12 amino acids. CDR1 and CDR2 from the germline V gene are SGHNT and YYREEE (reference sequence). The CDR3 here is CASGQPPGEAFF. In DNA form, the CDR3 reads TGTGCCAGCGGGCAGCCTCCGGGTGAAGCTTTCTTT.

For this clonotype: The junction differs from germline at one of its ends, possibly a read error. The genes are TRBV12-3 or TRBV12-4 and TRBJ1-5, with D maybe TRBD1 (5 bases). The CDR3 contains 17 residues. CDR3 nucleotides: TGTGCCAGCAGTTTCCGGGGACGAGGATATAGCACTCAGCCCCAACATTTT. This encodes CASSFRGRGYSTQPQHF.

The gene calls are TRBV29-1 and TRBJ2-1, with D tentatively TRBD1 or TRBD2 (5 bases each). V lost 3 bases, J lost 9 bases, and 15 bases lay in between. The V gene's germline CDR1 is SQVTM and CDR2 ANQGSEA. This CDR3 comprises 13 residues. CDR3 protein: CSVEGDGLIEQFF. The DNA of the CDR3 is TGCAGCGTTGAGGGGGACGGGCTCATTGAGCAGTTCTTC.

As concerns this clonotype: The junction differs from germline at one of its ends, possibly a read error. V usage is TRBV4-1 and J usage is TRBJ2-1, with D tentatively TRBD2 (6 bases). This CDR3 contains 18 residues. CDR1 and CDR2 (germline): MGHRA, YSYEKL. The CDR3, as DNA: TGTGCCAGCAGCCGAGAACCGACTAACGGGAGCCCACGGGATGAGCAGTTCTTC. Protein sequence: CASSREPTNGSPRDEQFF.

The rearrangement joins TRBV20-1 to TRBJ2-1; D is undetermined. Germline lookup yields CDR1 DFQATT and CDR2 SNEGSKA (reference sequence). The CDR3 runs to 12 residues. The CDR3 nucleotides are TGCACTGTCACGCTTACCTACAATGAGCAGTTCTTC. As protein: CTVTLTYNEQFF.